One and the same sample provided the 6 T cell receptor beta chains below, sequenced in a study of shared clonotypes between healthy human individuals. Profiling relied on immunoSEQ multiplex PCR, and the TCRdb table lists in-frame clones only, not all of them. The sample has over a million clones; roughly 75% are singletons. Sequencing input: memory CD4+ T cells sorted from blood. Stated subset: CD45RA-negative fraction. These receptors originate from a man aged 18 to 29 in good health.

As for this clone: In the same sample, other DNA sequences code for this CDR3. The chain combines TRBV5-1 with TRBJ2-2; D is undetermined. CDR3 length: 15 amino acids. The germline V and J ends were trimmed by 0 bases and 0 bases, with 6 bases remaining between them. Germline-derived CDR1 and CDR2 are SGHRS and YFSETQ. The CDR3 reads CASSLATTNTGELFF. CDR3 nucleotides: TGCGCCAGCAGCTTGGCGACCACGAACACCGGGGAGCTGTTTTTT.

The J gene is TRBJ2-1, the V gene TRBV27, with TRBD1 matching over 7 bases. The CDR3 length is 14 residues. With 2 bases clipped from V and 8 bases from J, the junction kept 6 bases outside the gene matches. Germline CDR1 MNHEY, CDR2 SMNVEV (reference sequence). Here the CDR3 reads CASSLAPDRYEQFF. In nucleotides, the CDR3 is TGTGCCAGCAGTTTAGCGCCGGACAGGTATGAGCAGTTCTTC.

V and J are TRBV5-1 and TRBJ2-3; a possible D gene is TRBD1 (7 bases). Between the trimmed V and J ends, which lost 4 bases and 2 bases, there was a span of 14 bases. Germline values: CDR1 SGHRS, CDR2 YFSETQ. The CDR3 loop spans 15 amino acids. The CDR3 region is CASSRRGQHTDTQYF. DNA for the CDR3: TGCGCCAGCAGCCGGAGGGGACAGCACACAGATACGCAGTATTTT.

The chain has TRBV5-8 and TRBJ2-1; no definite D call. This CDR3 comprises 15 residues. Between the trimmed V and J ends, which lost 0 bases and 7 bases, there was a span of 14 bases. Germline V gives CDR1 SGHTS, CDR2 YDEGEE. CDR3 nucleotides: TGTGCCAGCAGCTTGGGGCAGCTCCTCAGGAATGAGCAGTTCTTC. It specifies CASSLGQLLRNEQFF.

This chain joins TRBV11-2 and TRBJ1-3, with 7 bases fitting TRBD1. Germline trimming cut 5 bases from V and 2 bases from J; bases unmatched to any gene: 3. This CDR3 contains 14 residues. From germline, CDR1 is SGHAT and CDR2 FQNNGV. The CDR3 sequence: CASSQDRAGNTIYF. DNA of the CDR3: TGTGCCAGCAGCCAAGACAGGGCTGGAAACACCATATATTTT.

The chain couples TRBV6-5 to TRBJ1-1; possibly TRBD1 for D (5 bases). The CDR3 covers 15 residues. Trimming shortened V by 6 bases and J by 11 bases, and 25 bases separated the two germline ends. In germline, CDR1 is MNHEY, CDR2 SVGAGI. The CDR3 reads CASRTEGIGAIRAFF. In nucleotides, the CDR3 is TGTGCCAGCAGAACGGAGGGGATCGGTGCTATTAGGGCTTTCTTT.